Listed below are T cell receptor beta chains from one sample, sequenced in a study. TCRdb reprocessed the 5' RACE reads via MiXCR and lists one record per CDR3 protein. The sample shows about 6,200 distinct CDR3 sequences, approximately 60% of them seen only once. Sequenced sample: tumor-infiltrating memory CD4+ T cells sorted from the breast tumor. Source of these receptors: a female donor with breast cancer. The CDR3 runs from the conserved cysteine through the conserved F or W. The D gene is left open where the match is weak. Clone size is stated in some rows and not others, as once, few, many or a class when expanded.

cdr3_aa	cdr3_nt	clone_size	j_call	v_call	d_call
CSARTSSGRYEQYF	TGCAGTGCTAGAACATCTAGCGGGCGATACGAGCAGTACTTC	-	TRBJ2-7	TRBV20-1	TRBD2
CSARRSPDQETQYF	TGCAGTGCTAGGAGGTCGCCTGATCAAGAGACCCAGTACTTC	-	TRBJ2-5	TRBV20-1	-
CASSSTTSGYEQYF	TGCGCCAGCAGCTCGACGACTAGCGGCTACGAGCAGTACTTC	few	TRBJ2-7	TRBV5-1	TRBD2
CATKITKETQYF	TGTGCCACCAAGATTACCAAAGAGACCCAGTACTTC	-	TRBJ2-5	TRBV12-3/TRBV12-4	-
CASSPTRGQYQETQYF	TGTGCCAGCAGCCCCACCCGTGGACAGTACCAAGAGACCCAGTACTTC	once	TRBJ2-5	TRBV11-2	-
CAIGNRYGYTF	TGTGCCATAGGCAACCGCTATGGCTACACCTTC	-	TRBJ1-2	TRBV2	-
CSAMPSGNTIYF	TGCAGTGCTATGCCCTCTGGAAACACCATATATTTT	-	TRBJ1-3	TRBV20-1	-
CASSQRTGFTDTQYF	TGTGCCAGCAGCCAGAGGACAGGTTTCACAGATACGCAGTATTTT	few	TRBJ2-3	TRBV4-2	TRBD1
CASSSGANYGYTF	TGTGCCAGCAGTTCGGGAGCGAACTATGGCTACACCTTC	-	TRBJ1-2	TRBV6-5	-
CASSPLGGDGYTF	TGTGCCAGCAGCCCCCTGGGGGGGGACGGCTACACCTTC	-	TRBJ1-2	TRBV7-2	-
CSARDRRGGGNTIYF	TGCAGTGCTAGAGATCGGAGAGGGGGTGGAAACACCATATATTTT	-	TRBJ1-3	TRBV20-1	-
CSATQSMNTEAFF	TGCAGCGCCACACAGAGCATGAACACTGAAGCTTTCTTT	-	TRBJ1-1	TRBV29-1	-
CSVGGGWGMNTEAFF	TGCAGCGTTGGGGGGGGATGGGGCATGAACACTGAAGCTTTCTTT	-	TRBJ1-1	TRBV29-1	-
CASSLEPGTVYGYTF	TGTGCCAGCAGCCTAGAGCCCGGAACGGTCTATGGCTACACCTTC	-	TRBJ1-2	TRBV7-8	-
CSARDGTSTDTQYF	TGCAGTGCTAGAGATGGGACTAGCACAGATACGCAGTATTTT	-	TRBJ2-3	TRBV20-1	-
CASSYGGLAGGTDTQYF	TGTGCCAGCAGTTACGGAGGGCTAGCGGGGGGCACAGATACGCAGTATTTT	few	TRBJ2-3	TRBV12-3/TRBV12-4	TRBD2
CASSPRQQYNEQFF	TGCGCCAGCAGCCCCCGCCAGCAATACAATGAGCAGTTCTTC	-	TRBJ2-1	TRBV5-1	-
CASSSTGGPNYEQYF	TGTGCCAGCAGCTCCACCGGCGGACCAAACTACGAGCAGTACTTC	few	TRBJ2-7	TRBV7-2	-
CASRRTLNSYEQYF	TGCGCCAGCAGACGGACACTTAACTCCTACGAGCAGTACTTC	few	TRBJ2-7	TRBV5-1	-
CSASNFETQYF	TGCAGTGCTAGTAACTTTGAGACCCAGTACTTC	large	TRBJ2-5	TRBV20-1	-
CASSLDSKANEKLFF	TGCGCCAGCAGCTTGGATAGCAAGGCTAATGAAAAACTGTTTTTT	few	TRBJ1-4	TRBV5-1	-
CSATLAMGSYEQYF	TGCAGTGCTACTCTAGCAATGGGTTCCTACGAGCAGTACTTC	once	TRBJ2-7	TRBV20-1	-
CTSSTGANYGYTF	TGTACCAGCAGCACGGGGGCTAACTATGGCTACACCTTC	-	TRBJ1-2	TRBV9	-
CTTSRDRSIAYEQYF	TGTACCACCAGCAGAGATCGCAGCATTGCCTACGAGCAGTACTTC	-	TRBJ2-7	TRBV15	-
CASSLGAGAQETQYF	TGCGCCAGCAGCTTGGGGGCGGGAGCCCAAGAGACCCAGTACTTC	-	TRBJ2-5	TRBV5-1	TRBD2
CSARDRASGRALDTQYF	TGCAGTGCTAGAGATAGAGCTAGCGGGAGGGCCTTAGATACGCAGTATTTT	-	TRBJ2-3	TRBV20-1	TRBD2
CASSLGVVLNYEQYF	TGTGCCAGCAGCTTAGGGGTGGTTCTGAACTACGAGCAGTACTTC	medium-sized	TRBJ2-7	TRBV7-2	-
CSARDSFKGLAAAEQYF	TGCAGTGCTAGAGATTCCTTTAAGGGACTAGCTGCAGCCGAGCAGTACTTC	-	TRBJ2-7	TRBV20-1	TRBD2
CASSAGQGPQETQYF	TGCGCCAGCAGCGCCGGACAGGGGCCCCAAGAGACCCAGTACTTC	-	TRBJ2-5	TRBV5-1	TRBD1